The 28 T cell receptor beta chains below were found in one sample sequenced in a study of T-cell reconstitution after alpha-beta-depleted transplantation in children. Unique molecular identifiers featured in how the TCRbeta library was prepared. TCRdb reprocessed the PCR reads via MiXCR and lists one record per CDR3 protein. The table has around 670,000 distinct CDR3 sequences, over 10% seen once; the top ten hold 0.79%. Source: PBMCs, taken before TCRalphabeta/CD19-depleted stem cell transplant. The origin of the receptors is a girl aged 2-15 years with congenital amegakaryocytic thrombocytopenia, due to receive a stem cell transplant.

This chain links TRBV12-3 or TRBV12-4 with TRBJ2-6, with D uncertain. V lost 6 bases and J lost 2, with 11 bases in between. The CDR3 sequence is 15 residues long. The CDR3 DNA reads as TGTGCCAGCAGAAGCAAGGGCCCTGGGGCCAACGTCCTGACTTTC. Its translation is CASRSKGPGANVLTF.

This rearrangement joins TRBV7-8 to TRBJ2-1; no reliable D call. Deletions cut 5 bases from V and 0 bases from J, with 8 bases between. The CDR3 has 14 residues. The germline gives CDR1 SGHVS, CDR2 FQNEAQ. CDR3 amino acids: CASSRPSSYNEQFF. For the CDR3, the DNA is TGTGCCAGCAGCCGTCCCAGCTCCTACAATGAGCAGTTCTTC.

This clonotype came up a few times. The rearrangement joins TRBV9 to TRBJ2-1, with D perhaps TRBD2 (5 bases). Trimming shortened V by 3 bases and J by 8 bases, and 15 bases separated the two germline ends. The CDR3 runs to 14 residues. Germline CDR1 reads SGDLS; CDR2 reads YYNGEE. The DNA for the CDR3 is TGTGCCAGCAGCGGAAGATTAGCGTGGGATGAGCAGTTCTTC. This sequence encodes CASSGRLAWDEQFF.

The chain has TRBV5-5 and TRBJ1-1, with D perhaps TRBD1 (6 bases). V shed 2 bases and J shed 3 bases, with 11 bases lying between them. Looked up from germline, CDR1 is SGHKS and CDR2 is YYEKEE (reference sequence). The CDR3 loop spans 14 amino acids. The CDR3 DNA reads as TGTGCCAGCAGCTTATTACAGGGTCACACTGAAGCTTTCTTT. Protein: CASSLLQGHTEAFF.

This rearrangement joins TRBV29-1 to TRBJ2-7, with no clear D. CDR1 and CDR2 from the germline V gene are SQVTM and ANQGSEA. V lost 7 bases, J lost 9 bases, and 19 bases lay in between. The CDR3 spans 12 residues. This CDR3 reads CSAHGIDTGQYF. The CDR3 bases are TGCAGCGCACATGGGATCGACACTGGGCAGTACTTC.

This clonotype was detected only a few times. The V call is TRBV7-9, the J call TRBJ2-7; TRBD2 matches 8 bases. V shed 3 bases and J 6 bases; nucleotides not matched to a gene: 7. Germline V gene data show CDR1 as SEHNR and CDR2 as FQNEAQ (reference sequence). CDR3 length equals 14 residues. This chain's CDR3 is CASSFRAGGSEQYF. CDR3 nucleotide sequence: TGTGCCAGCAGCTTCCGGGCGGGAGGTTCCGAGCAGTACTTC.

V and J are TRBV20-1 and TRBJ1-4; the match to TRBD1 covers 12 bases. The CDR3 totals 14 residues. The germline gives CDR1 DFQATT, CDR2 SNEGSKA (reference sequence). V shed 6 bases, J shed 7 bases, and the junction held 6 bases outside the gene matches. CDR3 region: CSAVRDRGLEKLFF. The CDR3 DNA reads TGCAGTGCAGTCCGGGACAGGGGGCTTGAAAAACTGTTTTTT.

This chain joins TRBV7-2 and TRBJ2-5, with a weak D call TRBD1 (6 bases). Trimming removed 4 bases from V and 5 bases from J, with 17 bases in between. This CDR3 is 15 amino acids long. Per germline, CDR1 SGHTA and CDR2 FQGNSA. DNA for the CDR3: TGTGCCAGCAGCTCCACTAGGGGGACAAGTGAGACCCAGTACTTC. Protein product: CASSSTRGTSETQYF.

This clonotype has at least ten counts. V and J are TRBV5-1 and TRBJ1-2; D ambiguous. Germline V lookup: CDR1 SGHRS, CDR2 YFSETQ. The CDR3 has 12 amino acids. V was pared by 4 bases and J by 0 bases, with 4 bases between. CDR3 DNA: TGCGCCAGCAGCCTGTCTAACTATGGCTACACCTTC. Translated: CASSLSNYGYTF.

This rearrangement joins TRBV30 to TRBJ2-3, with D hard to call. V gave up 4 bases and J gave up 0 bases, with 8 bases separating them. The germline gives CDR1 GTSNPN, CDR2 SVGIG (reference sequence). The CDR3 is made up of 13 amino acids. The CDR3 DNA is TGTGCCTGGACCATGGGGAGCACAGATACGCAGTATTTT. Its translation: CAWTMGSTDTQYF. The whole variable domain, remainder taken from reference TRBV30 and TRBJ2-3, is SQTIHQWPATLVQPVGSPLSLECTVEGTSNPNLYWYRQAAGRGLQLLFYSVGIGQISSEVPQNLSASRPQDRQFILSSKKLLLSDSGFYLCAWTMGSTDTQYFGPGTRLTVL.

This clonotype was seen ten or more times. The chain carries TRBV5-1 and TRBJ2-3, with TRBD1 matching over 8 bases. This CDR3 spans 16 amino acids. Germline V gives CDR1 SGHRS, CDR2 YFSETQ. Germline trimming cut 4 bases from V and 0 bases from J; bases unmatched to any gene: 7. This CDR3 is CASSPPRTGSTDTQYF. In nucleotides, the CDR3 is TGCGCCAGCAGCCCCCCCAGGACAGGGAGCACAGATACGCAGTATTTT.

The chain recombines TRBV30 with TRBJ2-2, with D perhaps being TRBD1 or TRBD2 (5 bases each). The CDR3 consists of 16 residues. V was cut by 3 bases and J by 7 bases, with 21 bases left in between. Per the germline V gene, CDR1 is GTSNPN and CDR2 is SVGIG (reference sequence). This chain's CDR3 is CAWSPNMGVRGGELFF. The CDR3 DNA is TGTGCCTGGAGCCCCAACATGGGGGTCCGCGGCGGGGAGCTGTTTTTT. Together with reference TRBV30 and TRBJ2-2, the CDR3 gives the full variable domain: SQTIHQWPATLVQPVGSPLSLECTVEGTSNPNLYWYRQAAGRGLQLLFYSVGIGQISSEVPQNLSASRPQDRQFILSSKKLLLSDSGFYLCAWSPNMGVRGGELFFGEGSRLTVL.

This clonotype has a count of ten or more. CDR3 DNA: TGCGCCAGCAGCCAACCTATAGACAGGGCAACTGAAGCTTTCTTT. This gives the protein CASSQPIDRATEAFF. This chain joins TRBV4-1 and TRBJ1-1; 7 positions match TRBD1. The CDR3 extends over 15 amino acids. V was clipped by 2 bases and J by 5 bases; unmatched bases: 8. Germline V CDR1 and CDR2: MGHRA, YSYEKL.

This clonotype occurred many times. V gene TRBV20-1 combines with J gene TRBJ2-2; 7 positions agree with TRBD2. The CDR3 loop spans 12 amino acids. Trimming took 6 bases from V and 6 from J; bases not matched to a gene: 4. Germline V gene lookup returns CDR1 DFQATT and CDR2 SNEGSKA (reference sequence). The CDR3 nucleotides are TGCAGTGCGCGGACTAGTGCCGGGGAGCTGTTTTTT. This codes for CSARTSAGELFF.

The chain is built from TRBV28 and TRBJ2-3, with no clear D. Per germline, CDR1 MDHEN and CDR2 SYDVKM. The V end lost 5 bases, the J end lost 5 bases, and 8 bases lay between the germline ends. The CDR3 spans 12 residues. The chain's CDR3 is CASSARLDTQYF. The CDR3 bases are TGTGCCAGCAGTGCCAGATTAGATACGCAGTATTTT.

The rearrangement uses TRBV12-3 or TRBV12-4 and TRBJ2-5, with TRBD1 identical over 11 bases. V trimming: 7 bases; J trimming: 5 bases; junction bases outside the gene matches: 15. The CDR3 is 17 residues long. The CDR3 loop reads CASKRGQGAEFWETQYF. The CDR3 nucleotides read TGTGCCAGCAAAAGAGGACAGGGGGCTGAGTTTTGGGAGACCCAGTACTTC.

CDR3 region: CASSRDRSGLTF. The DNA of the CDR3 is TGTGCCAGCAGCCGGGACCGTTCGGGGTTAACCTTC. The gene calls are TRBV7-9 and TRBJ1-2, with D possibly TRBD1 on 5 matching bases. Trimming removed 5 bases at V and 14 bases at J, with 18 bases between. The CDR3 sequence is 12 residues long. Per germline, CDR1 SEHNR and CDR2 FQNEAQ (reference sequence). The complete variable domain, with remaining parts taken from reference TRBV7-9 and TRBJ1-2, reads DTGVSQNPRHKITKRGQNVTFRCDPISEHNRLYWYRQTLGQGPEFLTYFQNEAQLEKSRLLSDRFSAERPKGSFSTLEIQRTEQGDSAMYLCASSRDRSGLTFGSGTRLTVV.

This clonotype was counted ten times or more. The chain uses TRBV5-1 and TRBJ2-5, with D uncertain. Germline CDR1 is SGHRS and CDR2 is YFSETQ. Trimming cost V 2 bases and J 1 base, with 9 bases left between them. This CDR3 is 14 amino acids long. The CDR3 nucleotides read TGCGCCAGCAGCTTTGGAGAAAGCCAAGAGACCCAGTACTTC. Amino acids: CASSFGESQETQYF.

The V and J genes are TRBV7-2 and TRBJ2-1; D not certain. Trimming cost V 3 bases and J 2 bases, with 11 bases left between them. This CDR3 contains 15 residues. Germline loops: CDR1 SGHTA, CDR2 FQGNSA. The CDR3: CASSFRTKPYNEQFF. The CDR3 nucleotides read TGTGCCAGCAGCTTCCGAACCAAACCCTACAATGAGCAGTTCTTC.

The chain has TRBV5-1 and TRBJ2-7; the D is unclear. Germline CDR1 SGHRS, CDR2 YFSETQ. This CDR3 comprises 15 residues. V lost 0 bases and J 3 bases, leaving 13 bases between the germline ends. CDR3 residues: CASSLAVNENYEQYF. CDR3 coding DNA: TGCGCCAGCAGCTTGGCCGTCAATGAGAACTACGAGCAGTACTTC.

Concerning this clonotype itself: The junction departs from germline at one end; a sequencing error may be responsible. This chain connects TRBV6-1 to TRBJ1-2, with a possible D match to TRBD1 (5 bases). The CDR3 covers 13 residues. Germline loops: CDR1 MNHNS, CDR2 SASEGT. The CDR3 spells CASRRDSDYGDTF. The CDR3, as DNA: TGTGCCAGCAGGCGCGACAGTGACTATGGCGACACCTTC.

This clonotype was counted at least ten times. This chain connects TRBV29-1 to TRBJ1-5; D unresolved. Germline CDR1 and CDR2: SQVTM and ANQGSEA. The CDR3 sequence is 13 residues long. With 4 bases removed from V and 2 bases from J, the gap between germline ends came to 9 bases. Written as DNA, the CDR3 is TGCAGCGTTGGGCAGGCACGCAATCAGCCCCAGCATTTT. Its protein product is CSVGQARNQPQHF.

The V and J genes are TRBV6-2 or TRBV6-3 and TRBJ2-7; the D gene is possibly TRBD2 (5 bases). The germline gives CDR1 MNHEY, CDR2 SVGEGT. The CDR3 is made up of 13 amino acids. V was trimmed by 4 bases and J by 4 bases, leaving 11 bases between them. This CDR3 reads CASSFGVLYEQYF. CDR3 nucleotides: TGTGCCAGCAGTTTCGGGGTCTTATACGAGCAGTACTTC.

The CDR3: CAWRHIQETQYF. CDR3 DNA sequence: TGTGCCTGGAGACATATCCAAGAGACCCAGTACTTC. The J gene is TRBJ2-5, the V gene TRBV30; D gene unclear. Germline V gives CDR1 GTSNPN, CDR2 SVGIG (reference sequence). The CDR3 is made up of 12 amino acids. V lost 3 bases and J lost 1, with 6 bases in between.

This clonotype was detected ten times or more. A read error may account for a junction end that differs from germline. The rearrangement links TRBV9 to TRBJ2-1; 12 positions match TRBD1. The CDR3 spans 13 residues. Germline loops: CDR1 SGDLS, CDR2 YYNGEE. CDR3 DNA: TGTGCCAGCAGCCCGGGGACAGGGGGCAAAAAGATCTTC. Translated, it gives CASSPGTGGKKIF. Full variable domain (outside the CDR3, taken from reference TRBV9 and TRBJ2-1): DSGVTQTPKHLITATGQRVTLRCSPRSGDLSVYWYQQSLDQGLQFLIQYYNGEERAKGNILERFSAQQFPDLHSELNLSSLELGDSALYFCASSPGTGGKKIFGPGTRLTVL.

This clonotype was counted many times. The genes are TRBV3-1 and TRBJ2-5; no clear D. The CDR3 length is 13 residues. Germline V gene data show CDR1 as LGHDT and CDR2 as YNNKEL (reference sequence). Trimming stripped 1 base from V and 2 bases from J, with 5 bases between. The CDR3 loop is CASSQGRQETQYF. The CDR3, as DNA: TGTGCCAGCAGCCAAGGTAGACAAGAGACCCAGTACTTC.

This clonotype showed up many times. The chain combines TRBV5-1 with TRBJ1-5; D gene ambiguous. CDR1 SGHRS and CDR2 YFSETQ come from the germline V gene. V dropped 4 bases and J dropped 0 bases, with 8 bases sitting between them. The CDR3 spans 14 residues. CDR3 loop: CASSQDGSNQPQHF. The CDR3 nucleotides read TGCGCCAGCAGCCAGGACGGTAGCAATCAGCCCCAGCATTTT. Full variable domain (outside the CDR3, taken from reference TRBV5-1 and TRBJ1-5): KAGVTQTPRYLIKTRGQQVTLSCSPISGHRSVSWYQQTPGQGLQFLFEYFSETQRNKGNFPGRFSGRQFSNSRSEMNVSTLELGDSALYLCASSQDGSNQPQHFGDGTRLSIL.

This clonotype was recorded at least ten times. The chain joins TRBV5-1 to TRBJ2-1, with D unresolved. The germline V and J ends were trimmed by 0 bases and 8 bases, with 15 bases remaining between them. Germline values: CDR1 SGHRS, CDR2 YFSETQ. The CDR3 sequence is 15 residues long. The chain's CDR3 is CASSLAAPPEDEQFF. The CDR3 bases are TGCGCCAGCAGCTTGGCTGCGCCCCCCGAGGATGAGCAGTTCTTC. The whole variable domain, remainder taken from reference TRBV5-1 and TRBJ2-1, is KAGVTQTPRYLIKTRGQQVTLSCSPISGHRSVSWYQQTPGQGLQFLFEYFSETQRNKGNFPGRFSGRQFSNSRSEMNVSTLELGDSALYLCASSLAAPPEDEQFFGPGTRLTVL.